This T cell receptor (beta chain) was sequenced in a study of shared clonotypes between healthy human individuals. Whole-study findings and limits: The authors expected sequencing depth to affect clonotype sharing among donors.

Ten immunoSEQ deep assay plates held the unsorted PBMC DNA. Generated by immunoSEQ multiplex PCR, the TCRdb table keeps only in-frame clones and is missing some. Seen here are approximately 480,000 clones, roughly 85% observed once, and the top ten hold 9.5% to 15%. The study enrolled healthy HIV-negative adults without recent acute infections or vaccinations as donors. Everyone who donated was a Caucasian adult who lived in Nashville, Tennessee. This clone was picked up a small number of times. Its antigen is currently unknown. CDR1 is SEHNR and CDR2 is FQNEAQ in the germline V gene (reference sequence). CDR3 length: 12 residues. V was pared by 2 bases and J by 10 bases, with 9 bases between.

The rearrangement joins TRBV7-9 to TRBJ2-1; D remains unclear. This receptor was taken from a woman between 40 and 55 years old in good health. Some clones in this sample may be carry-over from other donors' samples. The sample taken for sequencing was PBMCs. CDR3 sequence (DNA): TGTGCCAGCAGCTTAAACCCAGGCGAGCAGTTCTTC. Amino acids: CASSLNPGEQFF. The full variable domain, rest sourced from reference TRBV7-9 and TRBJ2-1, is DTGVSQNPRHKITKRGQNVTFRCDPISEHNRLYWYRQTLGQGPEFLTYFQNEAQLEKSRLLSDRFSAERPKGSFSTLEIQRTEQGDSAMYLCASSLNPGEQFFGPGTRLTVL.